The source of this T cell receptor (beta chain) is a study of CD8 T cells in Susac syndrome. The CDR3 loop spans 17 amino acids. V dropped 10 bases and J dropped 5; count of bases not matched to a gene: 21. CDR1 is MNHEY and CDR2 is SMNVEV in the germline V gene (reference sequence). TEMRA cells were enriched by FACS, and CD4+ and CD8+ T cells were negatively isolated. RNA totalling 0.5 to 1 ug underwent reverse transcription with random hexamers. By means of immunoSEQ multiplex PCR, TCR beta CDR3 spanning 54 Vbeta and 13 Jbeta underwent amplification. TCRdb independently ran MiXCR on the immunoSEQ multiplex PCR reads; one entry per CDR3 protein. The table records approximately 170,000 distinct CDR3 sequences, 92% of them present only once.

The TCR comes from a human donor in good health. V and J are TRBV27 and TRBJ2-3; 7 bases line up with TRBD2. Sequencing input: CD4+ T cells from PBMCs. Written as DNA, the CDR3 is TGTGCCATCGTGCCCCTTGTAGCGGGCTCCCGGGGAGATACGCAGTATTTT. It is translated as CAIVPLVAGSRGDTQYF.